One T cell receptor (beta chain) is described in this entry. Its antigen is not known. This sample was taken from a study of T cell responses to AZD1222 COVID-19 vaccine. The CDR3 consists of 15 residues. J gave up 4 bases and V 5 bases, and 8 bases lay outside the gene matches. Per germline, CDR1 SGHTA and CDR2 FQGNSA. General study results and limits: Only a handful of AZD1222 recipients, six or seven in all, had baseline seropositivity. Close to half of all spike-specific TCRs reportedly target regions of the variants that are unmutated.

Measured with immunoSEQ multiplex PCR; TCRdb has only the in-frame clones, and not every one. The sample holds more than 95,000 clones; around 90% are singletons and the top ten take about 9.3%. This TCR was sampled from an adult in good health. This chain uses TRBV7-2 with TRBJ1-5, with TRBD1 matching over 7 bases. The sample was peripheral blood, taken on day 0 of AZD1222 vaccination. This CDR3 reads CASSAQQGRNQPQHF. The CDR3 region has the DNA TGTGCCAGCAGCGCACAACAGGGGAGAAATCAGCCCCAGCATTTT.